The present entry profiles one T cell receptor (beta chain) with its context. This clonotype was counted once. No antigen is known for it. No base qualities exist here, and no much larger clone lies one base off it. One read alone is weak evidence. This record belongs to a study of tumor-infiltrating lymphocytes in oesophageal squamous cell carcinoma (dated by TCRdb to about 2016). The germline V gene encodes CDR1 SEHNR and CDR2 FQNEAQ (reference sequence). The cysteine opens and the phenylalanine closes a CDR3 of 16 amino acids. The retained sequence is limited to the CDR3, 48 bases, with the frame set at the first base. The receptor library was made with PCR. TCRdb names Illumina HiSeq 2000 as the instrument used. The public sequencing data were trimmed at Q25 with fastp and processed into clonotypes with MiXCR by TCRdb, which kept only in-frame beta chains. A single entry per CDR3 protein holds the most common genes and DNA from its merged rows. The sample table lists around 13,000 distinct CDR3 sequences, around 55% of them with a count of one. The ten largest clones take up over 35% of the sample.

The receptor was isolated from a male donor with esophageal squamous cell carcinoma. Sequenced input: esophageal tumor tissue. The V and J segments used are TRBV7-9 and TRBJ2-3; 8 junctional bases match TRBD2. The closer fit of TRBJ2-5 to the DNA end suggests the J call may be wrong. The bases read TGTGCCAGCAGCCCTCGGGGTAGCGGGACTTGGGAGACCCAGTACTTC. Translated, this is CASSPRGSGTWETQYF.